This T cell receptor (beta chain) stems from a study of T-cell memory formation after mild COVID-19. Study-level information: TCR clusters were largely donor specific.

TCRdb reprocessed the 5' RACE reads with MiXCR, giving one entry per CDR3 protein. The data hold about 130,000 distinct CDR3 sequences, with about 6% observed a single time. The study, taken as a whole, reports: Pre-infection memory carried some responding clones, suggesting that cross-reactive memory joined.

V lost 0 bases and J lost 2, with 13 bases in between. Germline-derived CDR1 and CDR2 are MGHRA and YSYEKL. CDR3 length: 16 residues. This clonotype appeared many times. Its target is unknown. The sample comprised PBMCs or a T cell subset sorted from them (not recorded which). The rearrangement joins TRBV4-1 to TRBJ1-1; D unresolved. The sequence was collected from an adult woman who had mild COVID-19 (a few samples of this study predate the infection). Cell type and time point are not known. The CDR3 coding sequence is TGCGCCAGCAGCCAAGAACCTTCTTTGCTAAACACTGAAGCTTTCTTT. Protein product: CASSQEPSLLNTEAFF.